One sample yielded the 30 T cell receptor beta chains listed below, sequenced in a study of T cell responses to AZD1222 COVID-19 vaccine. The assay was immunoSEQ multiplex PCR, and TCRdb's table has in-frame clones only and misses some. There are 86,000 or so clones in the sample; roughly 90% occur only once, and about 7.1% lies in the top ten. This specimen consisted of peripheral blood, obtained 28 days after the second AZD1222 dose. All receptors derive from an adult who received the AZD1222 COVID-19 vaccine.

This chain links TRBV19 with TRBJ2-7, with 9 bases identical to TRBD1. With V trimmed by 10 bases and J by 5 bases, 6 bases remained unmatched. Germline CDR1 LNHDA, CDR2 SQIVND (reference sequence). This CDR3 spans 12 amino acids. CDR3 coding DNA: TGTGCCACCGGACAGGGGATGAACGAGCAGTACTTC. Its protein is CATGQGMNEQYF.

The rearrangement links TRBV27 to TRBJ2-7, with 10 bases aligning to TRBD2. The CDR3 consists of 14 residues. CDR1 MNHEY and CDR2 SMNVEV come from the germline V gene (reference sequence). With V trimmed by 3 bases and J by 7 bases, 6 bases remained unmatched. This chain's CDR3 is CASSLSSGGLEQYF. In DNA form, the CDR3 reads TGTGCCAGCAGTTTGTCTAGCGGGGGCCTGGAGCAGTACTTC.

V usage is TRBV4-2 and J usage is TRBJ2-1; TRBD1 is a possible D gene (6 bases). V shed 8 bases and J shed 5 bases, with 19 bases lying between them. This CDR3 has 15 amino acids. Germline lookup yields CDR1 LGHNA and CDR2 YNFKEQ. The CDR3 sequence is CASEQGQGTDNEQFF. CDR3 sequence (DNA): TGTGCCAGCGAACAGGGTCAGGGGACGGACAATGAGCAGTTCTTC.

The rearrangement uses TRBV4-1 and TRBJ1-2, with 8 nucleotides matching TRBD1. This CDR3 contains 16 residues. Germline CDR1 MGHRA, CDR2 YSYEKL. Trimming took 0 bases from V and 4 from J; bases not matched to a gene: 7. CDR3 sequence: CASSQDTGTGLYGYTF. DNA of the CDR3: TGCGCCAGCAGCCAAGATACCGGGACAGGCCTCTATGGCTACACCTTC.

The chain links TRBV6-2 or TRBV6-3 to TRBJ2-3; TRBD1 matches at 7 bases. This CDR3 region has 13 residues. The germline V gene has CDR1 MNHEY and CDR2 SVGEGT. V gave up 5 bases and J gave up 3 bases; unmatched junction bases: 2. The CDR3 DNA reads TGTGCCAGCAGTCGACAGGGAACAGATACGCAGTATTTT. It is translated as CASSRQGTDTQYF.

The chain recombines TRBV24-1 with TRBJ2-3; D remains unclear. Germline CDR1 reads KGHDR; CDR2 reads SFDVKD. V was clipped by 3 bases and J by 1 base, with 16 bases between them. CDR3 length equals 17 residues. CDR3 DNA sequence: TGTGCCACCAGTGATCCCCGCGGTGGAAGTGGCACAGATACGCAGTATTTT. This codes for CATSDPRGGSGTDTQYF.

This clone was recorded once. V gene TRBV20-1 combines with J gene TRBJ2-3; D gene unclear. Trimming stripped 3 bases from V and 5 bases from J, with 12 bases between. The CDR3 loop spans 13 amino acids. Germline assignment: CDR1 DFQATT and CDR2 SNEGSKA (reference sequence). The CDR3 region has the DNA TGCAGTGCTAGTAAACGGGTGATAGATACGCAGTATTTT. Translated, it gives CSASKRVIDTQYF.

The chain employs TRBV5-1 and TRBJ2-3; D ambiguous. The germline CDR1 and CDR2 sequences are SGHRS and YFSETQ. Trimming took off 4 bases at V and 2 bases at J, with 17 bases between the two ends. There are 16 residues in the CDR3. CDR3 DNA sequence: TGCGCCAGCAGCCCTGCAAACCCCGGCTACACAGATACGCAGTATTTT. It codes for CASSPANPGYTDTQYF.

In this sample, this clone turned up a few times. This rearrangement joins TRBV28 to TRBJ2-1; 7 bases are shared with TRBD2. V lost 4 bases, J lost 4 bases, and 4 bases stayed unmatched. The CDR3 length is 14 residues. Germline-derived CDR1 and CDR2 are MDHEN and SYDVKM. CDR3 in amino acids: CASSSTREYNEQFF. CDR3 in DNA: TGTGCCAGCAGTTCAACGCGGGAGTACAATGAGCAGTTCTTC.

As DNA, the CDR3 is TGTGCCAGCAGTTCCCCCAGGAAGCCTAGCAATCAGCCCCAGCATTTT. It encodes CASSSPRKPSNQPQHF. V usage is TRBV28 and J usage is TRBJ1-5; the D is unclear. The CDR3 length is 16 residues. Trimming took off 4 bases at V and 0 bases at J, with 13 bases between the two ends. In germline, CDR1 is MDHEN, CDR2 SYDVKM.

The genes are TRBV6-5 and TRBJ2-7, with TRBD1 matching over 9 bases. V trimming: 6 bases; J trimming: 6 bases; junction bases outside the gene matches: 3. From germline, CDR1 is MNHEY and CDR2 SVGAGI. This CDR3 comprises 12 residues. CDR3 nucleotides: TGTGCCAGCAGCCGGACAGGGGCCGAGCAGTACTTC. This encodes CASSRTGAEQYF.

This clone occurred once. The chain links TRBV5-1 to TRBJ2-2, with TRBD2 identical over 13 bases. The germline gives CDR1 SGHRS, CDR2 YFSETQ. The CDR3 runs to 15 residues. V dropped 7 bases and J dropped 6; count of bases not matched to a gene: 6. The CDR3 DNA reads TGCGCCAGCGGAAGGACTAGCGGGAGTTCCGGGGAGCTGTTTTTT. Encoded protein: CASGRTSGSSGELFF.

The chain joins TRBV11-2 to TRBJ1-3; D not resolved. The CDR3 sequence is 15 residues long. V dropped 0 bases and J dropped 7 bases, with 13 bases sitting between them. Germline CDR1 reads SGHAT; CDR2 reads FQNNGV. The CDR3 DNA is TGTGCCAGCAGCTTAGACGGCAGCGGGAGGAACACCATATATTTT. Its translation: CASSLDGSGRNTIYF.

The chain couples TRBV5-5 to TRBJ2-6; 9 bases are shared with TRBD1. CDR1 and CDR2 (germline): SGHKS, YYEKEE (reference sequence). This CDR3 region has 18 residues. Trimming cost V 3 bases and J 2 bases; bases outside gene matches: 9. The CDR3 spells CASSSAGQGWTGANVLTF. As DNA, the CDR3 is TGTGCCAGCAGCTCAGCCGGACAGGGGTGGACTGGGGCCAACGTCCTGACTTTC.

The CDR3 sequence is CASSEAWRDTEAFF. For the CDR3, the DNA is TGTGCCAGCAGTGAAGCGTGGCGAGACACTGAAGCTTTCTTT. The chain carries TRBV6-1 and TRBJ1-1, with D unresolved. V lost 0 bases, J lost 3 bases, and 8 bases lay in between. The CDR3 is made up of 14 amino acids. CDR1 and CDR2 (germline): MNHNS, SASEGT.

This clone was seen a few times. CDR3 nucleotides: TGTGCCAGTGACAAAACAGGGTCCCCTGAAGCTTTCTTT. It encodes CASDKTGSPEAFF. This rearrangement joins TRBV6-5 to TRBJ1-1; D possibly corresponds to TRBD1 (6 bases). V was trimmed by 9 bases and J by 6 bases, leaving 17 bases between them. Germline CDR1 and CDR2: MNHEY and SVGAGI. The CDR3 runs 13 residues.

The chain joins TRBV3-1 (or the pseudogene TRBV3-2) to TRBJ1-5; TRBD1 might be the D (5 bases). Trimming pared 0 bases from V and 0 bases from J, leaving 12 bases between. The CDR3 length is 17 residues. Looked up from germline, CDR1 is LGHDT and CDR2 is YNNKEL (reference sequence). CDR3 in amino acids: CASSQDSGQYSNQPQHF. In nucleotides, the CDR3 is TGTGCCAGCAGCCAAGATTCAGGACAATATAGCAATCAGCCCCAGCATTTT.

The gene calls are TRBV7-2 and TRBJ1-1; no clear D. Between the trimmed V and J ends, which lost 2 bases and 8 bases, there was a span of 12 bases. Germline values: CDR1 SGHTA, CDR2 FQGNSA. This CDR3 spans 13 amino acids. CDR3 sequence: CASSLNVVSEAFF. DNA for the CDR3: TGTGCCAGCAGCTTAAATGTGGTCAGCGAAGCTTTCTTT.

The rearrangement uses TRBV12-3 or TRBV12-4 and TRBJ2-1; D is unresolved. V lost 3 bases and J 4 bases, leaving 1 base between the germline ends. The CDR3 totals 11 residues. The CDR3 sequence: CASSFYNEQFF. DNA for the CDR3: TGTGCCAGCAGTTTTTACAATGAGCAGTTCTTC.

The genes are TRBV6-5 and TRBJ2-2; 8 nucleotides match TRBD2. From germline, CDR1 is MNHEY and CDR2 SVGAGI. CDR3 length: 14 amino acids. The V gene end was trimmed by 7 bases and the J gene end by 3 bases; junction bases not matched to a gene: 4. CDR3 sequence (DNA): TGTGCCAGCAAATTAGCGGGATACACCGGGGAGCTGTTTTTT. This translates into CASKLAGYTGELFF.

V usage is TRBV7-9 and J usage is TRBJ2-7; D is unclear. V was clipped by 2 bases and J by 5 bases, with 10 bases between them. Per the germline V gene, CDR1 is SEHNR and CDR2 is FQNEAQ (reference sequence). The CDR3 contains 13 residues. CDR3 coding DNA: TGTGCCAGCAGCTTAAAGGGCAGTAACGAGCAGTACTTC. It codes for CASSLKGSNEQYF.

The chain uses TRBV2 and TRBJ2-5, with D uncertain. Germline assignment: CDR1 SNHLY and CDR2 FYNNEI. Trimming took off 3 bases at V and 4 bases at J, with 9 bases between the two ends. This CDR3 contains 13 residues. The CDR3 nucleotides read TGTGCCAGCAGTGAGAATCTGGGAGAGACCCAGTACTTC. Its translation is CASSENLGETQYF. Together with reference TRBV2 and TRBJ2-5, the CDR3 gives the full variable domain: EPEVTQTPSHQVTQMGQEVILRCVPISNHLYFYWYRQILGQKVEFLVSFYNNEISEKSEIFDDQFSVERPDGSNFTLKIRSTKLEDSAMYFCASSENLGETQYFGPGTRLLVL.

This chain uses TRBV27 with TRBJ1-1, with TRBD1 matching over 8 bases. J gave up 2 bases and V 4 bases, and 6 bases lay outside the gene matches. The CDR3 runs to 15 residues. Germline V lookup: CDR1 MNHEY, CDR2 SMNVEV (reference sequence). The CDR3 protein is CASSSFDRGNTEAFF. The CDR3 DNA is TGTGCCAGCAGTTCGTTTGACAGGGGCAACACTGAAGCTTTCTTT.

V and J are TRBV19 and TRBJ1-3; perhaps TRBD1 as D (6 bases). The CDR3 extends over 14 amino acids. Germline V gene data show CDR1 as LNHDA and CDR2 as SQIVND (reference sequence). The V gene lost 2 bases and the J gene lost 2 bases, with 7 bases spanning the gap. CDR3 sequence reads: CASSIQGPGNTIYF. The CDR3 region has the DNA TGTGCCAGTAGTATACAGGGGCCTGGAAACACCATATATTTT.

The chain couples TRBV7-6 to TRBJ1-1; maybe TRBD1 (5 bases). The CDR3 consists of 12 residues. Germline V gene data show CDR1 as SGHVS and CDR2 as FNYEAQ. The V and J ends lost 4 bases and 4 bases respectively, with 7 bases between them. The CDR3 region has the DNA TGTGCCAGCAGCTCGGGGGGCACTGAAGCTTTCTTT. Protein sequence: CASSSGGTEAFF.

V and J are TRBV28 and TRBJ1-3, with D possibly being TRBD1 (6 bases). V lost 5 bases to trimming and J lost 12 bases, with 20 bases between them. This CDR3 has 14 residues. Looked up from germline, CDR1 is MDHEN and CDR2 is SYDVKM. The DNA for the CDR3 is TGTGCCAGCAGTGCTACCGGGACAAGGCTAGGCATATATTTT. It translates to CASSATGTRLGIYF.

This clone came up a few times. DNA for the CDR3: TGTGCCAGCAGTTACTGGGCCGAGACTAACTATGGCTACACCTTC. Protein product: CASSYWAETNYGYTF. V and J are TRBV6-5 and TRBJ1-2; D call uncertain. Germline CDR1 is MNHEY and CDR2 is SVGAGI. V lost 1 base to trimming and J lost 0 bases, with 9 bases between them. This CDR3 has 15 amino acids.

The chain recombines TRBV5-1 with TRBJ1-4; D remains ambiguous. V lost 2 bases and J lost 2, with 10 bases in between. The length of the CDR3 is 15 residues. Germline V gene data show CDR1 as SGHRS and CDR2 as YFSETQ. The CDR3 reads CASSLGRPTNEKLFF. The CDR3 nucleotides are TGCGCCAGCAGCTTAGGGCGGCCTACTAATGAAAAACTGTTTTTT.

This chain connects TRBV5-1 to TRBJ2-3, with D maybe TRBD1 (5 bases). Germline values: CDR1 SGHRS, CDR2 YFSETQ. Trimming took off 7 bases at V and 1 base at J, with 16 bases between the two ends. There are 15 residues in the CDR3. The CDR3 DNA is TGCGCCAGCCGAACCCCCCAGACAGGCACAGATACGCAGTATTTT. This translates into CASRTPQTGTDTQYF. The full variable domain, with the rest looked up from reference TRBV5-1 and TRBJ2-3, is KAGVTQTPRYLIKTRGQQVTLSCSPISGHRSVSWYQQTPGQGLQFLFEYFSETQRNKGNFPGRFSGRQFSNSRSEMNVSTLELGDSALYLCASRTPQTGTDTQYFGPGTRLTVL.

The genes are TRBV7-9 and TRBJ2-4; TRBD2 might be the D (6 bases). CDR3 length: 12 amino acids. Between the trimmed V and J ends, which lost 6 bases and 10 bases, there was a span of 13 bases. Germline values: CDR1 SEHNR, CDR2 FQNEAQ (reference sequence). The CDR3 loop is CASRTSSGIQYF. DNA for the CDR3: TGTGCCAGCAGAACTAGCAGTGGGATTCAGTACTTC.